This TCR beta chain was captured by sequencing in a study of T cells after yellow fever vaccination. Notes on the study in general: Clonotype sharing between CD4 and CD8 compartments was small. By day 5 rather than day 15, the secondary response had peaked, though it was weaker. A large majority of primary-vaccination clones showed up again after the booster (approximately 95% CD4, about 87% CD8).

5'RACE template switching generated TCR cDNA, adding a universal primer site and UMIs. MiXCR, run by TCRdb on the 5' RACE reads, gives a single entry per CDR3 protein. Counted here are some 600,000 distinct CDR3 sequences, about a sixth occurring once; the ten biggest clones make up about 18%. For this clonotype: The antigen is unknown.

This CDR3 has 12 amino acids. Trimming stripped 7 bases from V and 5 bases from J, with 11 bases between. Germline V CDR1 and CDR2: MNHEY, SVGEGT. The V gene is TRBV6-2 or TRBV6-3, the J gene TRBJ1-2; unclear D gene. This sequence was found in a man between 18 and 35 years old who received the YFV17D yellow fever vaccine. Sample: PBMCs, taken less than 6 days after the first yellow fever vaccination. The CDR3 region is CASNREGYGYTF. The CDR3 DNA sequence: TGTGCCAGCAACAGAGAGGGATATGGCTACACCTTC.